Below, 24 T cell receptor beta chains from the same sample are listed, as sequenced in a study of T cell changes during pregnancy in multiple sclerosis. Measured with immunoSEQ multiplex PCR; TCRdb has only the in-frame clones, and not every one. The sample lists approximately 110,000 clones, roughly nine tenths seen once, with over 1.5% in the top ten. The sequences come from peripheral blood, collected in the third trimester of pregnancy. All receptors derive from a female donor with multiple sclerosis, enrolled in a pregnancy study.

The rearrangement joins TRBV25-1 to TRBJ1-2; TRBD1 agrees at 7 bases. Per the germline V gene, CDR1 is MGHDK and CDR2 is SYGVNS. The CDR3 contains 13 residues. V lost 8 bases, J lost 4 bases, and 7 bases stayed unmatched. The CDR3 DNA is TGTGCCAGCGGATCACAGGGGTTCTATGGCTACACCTTC. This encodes CASGSQGFYGYTF.

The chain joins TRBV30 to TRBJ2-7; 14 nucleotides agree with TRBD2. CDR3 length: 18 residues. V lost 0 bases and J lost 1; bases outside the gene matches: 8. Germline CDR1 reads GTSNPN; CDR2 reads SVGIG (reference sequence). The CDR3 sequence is CAWSVTAGLAGVSYEQYF. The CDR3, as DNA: TGTGCCTGGAGTGTGACGGCGGGACTAGCGGGAGTATCCTACGAGCAGTACTTC. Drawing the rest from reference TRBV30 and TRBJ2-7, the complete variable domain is SQTIHQWPATLVQPVGSPLSLECTVEGTSNPNLYWYRQAAGRGLQLLFYSVGIGQISSEVPQNLSASRPQDRQFILSSKKLLLSDSGFYLCAWSVTAGLAGVSYEQYFGPGTRLTVT.

CDR3 residues: CASSLLREGGETQYF. The DNA for the CDR3 is TGTGCCAGCAGCTTGCTCAGGGAAGGGGGAGAGACCCAGTACTTC. The chain carries TRBV5-4 and TRBJ2-5, with D tentatively TRBD1 (6 bases). The germline V gene has CDR1 SGHNT and CDR2 YYREEE (reference sequence). This CDR3 has 15 amino acids. Trimming shortened V by 1 base and J by 4 bases, and 14 bases separated the two germline ends.

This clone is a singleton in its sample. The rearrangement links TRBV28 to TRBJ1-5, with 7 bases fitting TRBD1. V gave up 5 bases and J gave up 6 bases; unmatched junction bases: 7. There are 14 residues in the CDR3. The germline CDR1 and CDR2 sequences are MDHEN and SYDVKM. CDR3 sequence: CASSGTRGTQPQHF. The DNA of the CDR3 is TGTGCCAGCAGTGGCACCAGGGGGACTCAGCCCCAGCATTTT. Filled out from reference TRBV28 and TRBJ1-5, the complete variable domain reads DVKVTQSSRYLVKRTGEKVFLECVQDMDHENMFWYRQDPGLGLRLIYFSYDVKMKEKGDIPEGYSVSREKKERFSLILESASTNQTSMYLCASSGTRGTQPQHFGDGTRLSIL.

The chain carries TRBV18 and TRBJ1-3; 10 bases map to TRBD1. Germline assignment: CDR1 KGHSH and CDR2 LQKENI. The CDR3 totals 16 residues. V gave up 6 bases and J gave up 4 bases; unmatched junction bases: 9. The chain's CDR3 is CASSQGQGVGGNTIYF. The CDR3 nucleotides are TGTGCCAGCTCCCAAGGACAGGGGGTAGGCGGAAACACCATATATTTT.

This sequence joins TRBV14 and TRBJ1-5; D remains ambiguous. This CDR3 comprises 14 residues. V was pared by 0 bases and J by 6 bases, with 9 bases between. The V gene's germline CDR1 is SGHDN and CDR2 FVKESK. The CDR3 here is CASSQERVIQPQHF. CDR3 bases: TGTGCCAGCAGCCAAGAGAGGGTTATTCAGCCCCAGCATTTT.

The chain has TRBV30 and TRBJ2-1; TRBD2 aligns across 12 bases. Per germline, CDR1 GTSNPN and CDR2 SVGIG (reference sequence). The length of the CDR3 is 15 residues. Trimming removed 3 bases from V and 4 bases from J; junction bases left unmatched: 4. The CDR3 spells CAWRAGTSGYNEQFF. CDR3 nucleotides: TGTGCCTGGAGGGCCGGGACTAGCGGGTACAATGAGCAGTTCTTC.

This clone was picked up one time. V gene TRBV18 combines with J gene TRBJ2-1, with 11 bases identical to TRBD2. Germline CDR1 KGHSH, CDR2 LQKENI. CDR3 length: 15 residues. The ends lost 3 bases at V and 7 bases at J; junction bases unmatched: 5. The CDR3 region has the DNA TGTGCCAGCTCACCGGATACTAGCGGGAGTAATGAGCAGTTCTTC. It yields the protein CASSPDTSGSNEQFF.

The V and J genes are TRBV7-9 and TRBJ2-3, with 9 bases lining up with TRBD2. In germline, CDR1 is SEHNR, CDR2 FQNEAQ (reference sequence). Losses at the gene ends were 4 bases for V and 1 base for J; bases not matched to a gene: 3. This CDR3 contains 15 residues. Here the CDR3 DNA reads TGTGCCAGCAGCTGGTTAGCGGGGGGCACAGATACGCAGTATTTT. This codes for CASSWLAGGTDTQYF.

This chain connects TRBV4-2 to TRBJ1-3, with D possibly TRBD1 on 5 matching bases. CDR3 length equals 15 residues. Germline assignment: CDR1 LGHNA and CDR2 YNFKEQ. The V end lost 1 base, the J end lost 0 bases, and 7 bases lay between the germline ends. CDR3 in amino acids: CASSQGGSSGNTIYF. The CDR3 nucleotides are TGTGCCAGCAGCCAAGGGGGCAGCTCTGGAAACACCATATATTTT.

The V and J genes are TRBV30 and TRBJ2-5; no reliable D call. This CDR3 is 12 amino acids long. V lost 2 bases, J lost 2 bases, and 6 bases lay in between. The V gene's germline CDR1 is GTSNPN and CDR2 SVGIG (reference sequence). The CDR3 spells CAWSSAQETQYF. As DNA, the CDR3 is TGTGCCTGGAGTAGCGCTCAAGAGACCCAGTACTTC.

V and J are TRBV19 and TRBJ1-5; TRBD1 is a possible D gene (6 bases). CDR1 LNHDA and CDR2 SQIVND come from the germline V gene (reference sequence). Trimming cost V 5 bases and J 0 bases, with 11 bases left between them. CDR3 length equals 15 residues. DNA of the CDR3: TGTGCCAGTAGTCAACAGGGCTTTAGCAATCAGCCCCAGCATTTT. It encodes CASSQQGFSNQPQHF.

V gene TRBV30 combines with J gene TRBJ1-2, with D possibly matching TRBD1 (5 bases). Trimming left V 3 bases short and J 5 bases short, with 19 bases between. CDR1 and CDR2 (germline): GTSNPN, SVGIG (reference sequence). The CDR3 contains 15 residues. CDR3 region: CAWREDLLEGYGYTF. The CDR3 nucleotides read TGTGCCTGGAGGGAAGACCTCCTGGAGGGGTATGGCTACACCTTC.

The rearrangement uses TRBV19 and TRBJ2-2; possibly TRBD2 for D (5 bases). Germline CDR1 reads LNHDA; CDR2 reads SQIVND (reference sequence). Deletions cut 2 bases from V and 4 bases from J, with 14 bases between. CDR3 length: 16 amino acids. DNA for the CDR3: TGTGCCAGTAGTATAAGTTCCGGGGTGAGCACCGGGGAGCTGTTTTTT. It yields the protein CASSISSGVSTGELFF.

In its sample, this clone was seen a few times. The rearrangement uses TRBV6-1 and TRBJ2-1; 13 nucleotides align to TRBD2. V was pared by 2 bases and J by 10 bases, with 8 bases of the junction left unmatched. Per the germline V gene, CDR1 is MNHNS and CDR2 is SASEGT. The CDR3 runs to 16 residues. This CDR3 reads CASSEITSGGAREQFF. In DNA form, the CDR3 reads TGTGCCAGCAGTGAAATAACTAGCGGGGGGGCCAGGGAGCAGTTCTTC.

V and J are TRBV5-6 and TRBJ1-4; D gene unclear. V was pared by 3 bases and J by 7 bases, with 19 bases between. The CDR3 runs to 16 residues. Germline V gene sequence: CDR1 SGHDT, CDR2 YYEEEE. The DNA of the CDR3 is TGTGCCAGCAGCTCCCTTCGGGGATTTGAGCCTGAAAAACTGTTTTTT. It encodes CASSSLRGFEPEKLFF.

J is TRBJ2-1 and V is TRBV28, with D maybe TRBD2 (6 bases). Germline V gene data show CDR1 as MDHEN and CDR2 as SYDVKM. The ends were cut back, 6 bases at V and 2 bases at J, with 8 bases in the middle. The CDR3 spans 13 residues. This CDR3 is CASRRGPYNEQFF. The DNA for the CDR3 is TGTGCCAGCAGGCGGGGCCCCTACAATGAGCAGTTCTTC. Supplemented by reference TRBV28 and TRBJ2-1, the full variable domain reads DVKVTQSSRYLVKRTGEKVFLECVQDMDHENMFWYRQDPGLGLRLIYFSYDVKMKEKGDIPEGYSVSREKKERFSLILESASTNQTSMYLCASRRGPYNEQFFGPGTRLTVL.

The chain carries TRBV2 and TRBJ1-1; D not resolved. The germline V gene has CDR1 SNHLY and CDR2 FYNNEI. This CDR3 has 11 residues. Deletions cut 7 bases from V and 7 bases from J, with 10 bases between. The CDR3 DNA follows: TGTGCCAGCACCCTGCGGGGTGAAGCTTTCTTT. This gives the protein CASTLRGEAFF.

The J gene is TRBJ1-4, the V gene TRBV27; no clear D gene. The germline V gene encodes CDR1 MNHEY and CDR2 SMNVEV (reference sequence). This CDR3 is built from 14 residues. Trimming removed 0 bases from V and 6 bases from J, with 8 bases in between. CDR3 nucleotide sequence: TGTGCCAGCAGTTTATCCGCCGGGGATGAAAAACTGTTTTTT. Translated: CASSLSAGDEKLFF.

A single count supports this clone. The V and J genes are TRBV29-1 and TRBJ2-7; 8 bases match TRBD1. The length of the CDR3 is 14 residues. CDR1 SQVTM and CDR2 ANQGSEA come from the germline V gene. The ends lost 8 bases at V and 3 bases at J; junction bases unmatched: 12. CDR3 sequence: CSPVWDRSYYEQYF. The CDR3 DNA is TGCAGCCCCGTATGGGACAGGTCGTACTACGAGCAGTACTTC.

This CDR3 reads CASSASQHTGELFF. The DNA of the CDR3 is TGTGCCAGCAGCGCATCACAGCACACCGGGGAGCTGTTTTTT. The chain carries TRBV9 and TRBJ2-2; D uncertain. V was clipped by 3 bases and J by 3 bases, with 9 bases between them. The CDR3 covers 14 residues. Germline CDR1 and CDR2: SGDLS and YYNGEE.

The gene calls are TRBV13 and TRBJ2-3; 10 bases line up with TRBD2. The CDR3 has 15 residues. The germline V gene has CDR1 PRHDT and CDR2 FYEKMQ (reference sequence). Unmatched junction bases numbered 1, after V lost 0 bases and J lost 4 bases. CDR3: CASSLGLAGADTQYF. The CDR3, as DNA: TGTGCCAGCAGCTTAGGGCTAGCGGGGGCAGATACGCAGTATTTT.

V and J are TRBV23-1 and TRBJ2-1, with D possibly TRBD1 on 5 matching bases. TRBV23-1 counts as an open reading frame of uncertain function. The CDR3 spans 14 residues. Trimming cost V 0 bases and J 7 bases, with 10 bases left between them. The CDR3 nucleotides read TGCGCCAGCAGTCAATCGAGACAGCAGAATGAGCAGTTCTTC. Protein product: CASSQSRQQNEQFF.

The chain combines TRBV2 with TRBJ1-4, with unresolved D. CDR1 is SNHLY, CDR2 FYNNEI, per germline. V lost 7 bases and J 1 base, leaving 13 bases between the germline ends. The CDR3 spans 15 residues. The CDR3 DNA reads TGTGCCAGCAATGGGTGGCGGGGAACTAATGAAAAACTGTTTTTT. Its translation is CASNGWRGTNEKLFF.